The clone carrying this T cell receptor (beta chain) was recorded at least ten times. The sample is drawn from a study of neurological immune-mediated disorders. Via MiXCR, TCRdb re-called the 5' RACE reads, giving one row per CDR3 protein. The sample carries about 79,000 distinct CDR3 sequences, around an eighth recorded once. CDR3 length equals 15 residues. The sequencing sample was made of PBMCs. V gene TRBV21-1 combines with J gene TRBJ1-2; the table gives TRBD1 as D, unverified against the DNA. TRBV21-1 is reported as a pseudogene. This TCR was recovered from a woman aged 45-59 years in good health. The CDR3 reads CASSRWTGLTRGYTF. DNA of the CDR3: TGTGCCAGCAGCAGATGGACAGGCCTAACGAGGGGCTACACCTTC.